These 20 T cell receptor beta chains share one sample of origin, sequenced in a study of cytomegalovirus exposure and HLA in healthy donors. Primers included in the PCR were 60 Vbeta and 13 Jbeta primers. TCRdb's copy holds only in-frame clones and misses some; the assay was immunoSEQ multiplex PCR. The sample holds 150,000 or so clones; roughly 70% are singletons and the top ten take 4.3%. The sequenced material came from PBMCs. The receptors were gathered from a young man in good health and CMV-seropositive.

The V gene is TRBV5-1, the J gene TRBJ2-5; TRBD1 is a possible D gene (6 bases). The CDR3 totals 13 residues. Trimming stripped 2 bases from V and 3 bases from J, with 8 bases between. The germline V gene has CDR1 SGHRS and CDR2 YFSETQ. CDR3 loop: CASSFAGEETQYF. The DNA for the CDR3 is TGCGCCAGCAGCTTTGCAGGGGAAGAGACCCAGTACTTC.

This clone was picked up a small number of times. The chain carries TRBV7-3 and TRBJ2-7; D is perhaps TRBD2 (5 bases). The CDR3 is made up of 12 amino acids. Between the trimmed V and J ends, which lost 3 bases and 6 bases, there was a span of 9 bases. CDR1 is SGHTA, CDR2 FQGTGA, per germline. CDR3 region: CASSLSRGEQYF. Written as DNA, the CDR3 is TGTGCCAGCAGCTTGTCCCGGGGCGAGCAGTACTTC.

J is TRBJ2-7 and V is TRBV7-9; 10 nucleotides line up with TRBD1. V was clipped by 5 bases and J by 3 bases; unmatched bases: 19. The length of the CDR3 is 19 residues. Germline V gene data show CDR1 as SEHNR and CDR2 as FQNEAQ (reference sequence). CDR3 loop: CASSPASWDRGLYFYEQYF. Written as DNA, the CDR3 is TGTGCCAGCAGCCCAGCCTCCTGGGACAGGGGCCTATACTTCTACGAGCAGTACTTC.

V usage is TRBV6-5 and J usage is TRBJ1-5; D ambiguous. Trimming pared 6 bases from V and 4 bases from J, leaving 16 bases between. Germline CDR1 and CDR2: MNHEY and SVGAGI. The CDR3 is made up of 15 amino acids. In nucleotides, the CDR3 is TGTGCCAGCAGCCTATTGGGAGGAATTAATCAGCCCCAGCATTTT. Translating it yields CASSLLGGINQPQHF.

This clone was seen more than once but under ten times. In DNA, the CDR3 is TGTGCCAGCAGCTTTATCTCTAGCTCCTACGAGCAGTACTTC. Translated: CASSFISSSYEQYF. The V call is TRBV11-1, the J call TRBJ2-7; no reliable D call. V was trimmed by 3 bases and J by 0 bases, leaving 9 bases between them. The CDR3 is 14 residues long. Germline V CDR1 and CDR2: SGHAT, FQDESV (reference sequence).

V usage is TRBV7-9 and J usage is TRBJ2-3; a weak D match, TRBD1 (5 bases). Germline CDR1 is SEHNR and CDR2 is FQNEAQ (reference sequence). The CDR3 is 17 residues long. Trimming removed 1 base from V and 4 bases from J, with 18 bases in between. DNA for the CDR3: TGTGCCAGCAGCTTAGGAGACGTTGCAGGGTTGGCAGATACGCAGTATTTT. Its translation: CASSLGDVAGLADTQYF.

The chain combines TRBV5-1 with TRBJ2-2; no reliable D call. The CDR3 has 12 residues. V dropped 4 bases and J dropped 3 bases, with 4 bases sitting between them. CDR1 SGHRS and CDR2 YFSETQ come from the germline V gene. The CDR3 here is CASSLYTGELFF. CDR3 DNA sequence: TGCGCCAGCAGCCTATACACCGGGGAGCTGTTTTTT.

The genes are TRBV6-1 and TRBJ2-7, with TRBD1 identical over 9 bases. V was clipped by 0 bases and J by 4 bases; unmatched bases: 1. The germline V gene has CDR1 MNHNS and CDR2 SASEGT. This CDR3 contains 14 residues. CDR3 amino acids: CASSEAGTGYEQYF. CDR3 coding DNA: TGTGCCAGCAGTGAAGCCGGGACAGGGTACGAGCAGTACTTC.

This clone has just one count. The gene calls are TRBV25-1 and TRBJ2-1; 11 positions match TRBD2. The J segment lost 6 bases and the V segment lost 10 bases, leaving 8 bases of the junction unmatched. The CDR3 consists of 14 residues. The V gene's germline CDR1 is MGHDK and CDR2 SYGVNS. The CDR3: CATGQTSGVNEQFF. DNA of the CDR3: TGTGCCACCGGACAGACTAGCGGGGTCAATGAGCAGTTCTTC.

The chain is built from TRBV27 and TRBJ2-7; 10 nucleotides line up with TRBD1. V lost 5 bases to trimming and J lost 7 bases; unmatched junction nucleotides: 8. The CDR3 is made up of 14 amino acids. Looked up from germline, CDR1 is MNHEY and CDR2 is SMNVEV (reference sequence). CDR3 nucleotides: TGTGCCAGCAGTCCGGGACAGGGGTGGGTAGAGCAGTACTTC. Its translation: CASSPGQGWVEQYF.

This clone came up a few times. The chain recombines TRBV7-2 with TRBJ2-2; TRBD2 aligns across 13 bases. The length of the CDR3 is 15 residues. Germline V gene data show CDR1 as SGHTA and CDR2 as FQGNSA. The V and J ends lost 5 bases and 7 bases, in that order; junction bases with no gene match: 4. Here the CDR3 reads CASSRTSGSYGELFF. The CDR3 DNA reads TGTGCCAGCAGCCGGACTAGCGGGAGTTACGGGGAGCTGTTTTTT.

The chain combines TRBV15 with TRBJ1-5, with 10 bases identical to TRBD1. The CDR3 has 15 amino acids. V lost 4 bases and J lost 6; bases outside the gene matches: 6. Germline-derived CDR1 and CDR2 are LNHNV and YYDKDF (reference sequence). In nucleotides, the CDR3 is TGTGCCACCAGCATGGAGACAGGGGGCCTTCAGCCCCAGCATTTT. It specifies CATSMETGGLQPQHF. Looking up the rest from reference TRBV15 and TRBJ1-5 gives the full variable domain: DAMVIQNPRYQVTQFGKPVTLSCSQTLNHNVMYWYQQKSSQAPKLLFHYYDKDFNNEADTPDNFQSRRPNTSFCFLDIRSPGLGDTAMYLCATSMETGGLQPQHFGDGTRLSIL.

CDR3 in DNA: TGCGCCAGCTCCCGACAGGGAGAAGAGACCCAGTACTTC. Protein: CASSRQGEETQYF. The rearrangement uses TRBV5-1 and TRBJ2-5; 7 bases agree with TRBD1. The germline V gene encodes CDR1 SGHRS and CDR2 YFSETQ. There are 13 residues in the CDR3. The V and J ends lost 7 bases and 3 bases, in that order; junction bases with no gene match: 6.

This rearrangement joins TRBV30 to TRBJ2-5; D is perhaps TRBD1 (5 bases). Near its end, the DNA agrees better with TRBJ2-7, so the J call may be wrong. CDR3 length: 12 residues. CDR1 is GTSNPN and CDR2 is SVGIG in the germline V gene (reference sequence). CDR3 residues: CAWRQGSYEQYF. The CDR3 nucleotides are TGTGCCTGGAGGCAGGGTAGCTACGAGCAGTACTTC.

The CDR3 region has the DNA TGCGCCAGCAGCTTGGCAGCGGGGGGACCCTACAATGAGCAGTTCTTC. As protein: CASSLAAGGPYNEQFF. This chain links TRBV5-1 with TRBJ2-1; 9 bases map to TRBD2. The CDR3 sequence is 16 residues long. CDR1 and CDR2 from the germline V gene are SGHRS and YFSETQ. After removal of 0 bases from V and 2 bases from J, the junction contained 3 bases not matched to a gene.

The chain links TRBV5-5 to TRBJ1-4, with a possible D match to TRBD1 (6 bases). With 4 bases removed from V and 5 bases from J, the gap between germline ends came to 18 bases. Germline CDR1 and CDR2: SGHKS and YYEKEE (reference sequence). The CDR3 is made up of 16 amino acids. CDR3 nucleotides: TGTGCCAGCAGCACCCGGGGGGGCTCAATAAATGAAAAACTGTTTTTT. Translating it yields CASSTRGGSINEKLFF.

The chain joins TRBV4-3 to TRBJ2-3; possibly TRBD1 for D (6 bases). The CDR3 extends over 15 amino acids. CDR1 is LGHNA and CDR2 is YSLEER in the germline V gene. Between the trimmed V and J ends, which lost 4 bases and 2 bases, there was a span of 13 bases. The CDR3 DNA sequence: TGCGCCAGCAGCCGGGTGACAGGAGTCACAGATACGCAGTATTTT. As protein: CASSRVTGVTDTQYF.

The chain joins TRBV28 to TRBJ1-2; a possible D gene is TRBD1 (5 bases). CDR1 and CDR2 (germline): MDHEN, SYDVKM. Trimming took 3 bases from V and 4 from J, leaving 15 bases between them. CDR3 length equals 15 residues. The CDR3 protein is CASSLPFQGGYGYTF. CDR3 DNA: TGTGCCAGCAGTTTGCCCTTCCAGGGTGGCTATGGCTACACCTTC.

The chain links TRBV5-4 to TRBJ2-7, with 12 nucleotides matching TRBD2. Per germline, CDR1 SGHNT and CDR2 YYREEE (reference sequence). This CDR3 is 16 amino acids long. V shed 0 bases, J shed 5 bases, and the junction held 6 bases outside the gene matches. CDR3 DNA: TGTGCCAGCAGCTTGGCCCGGACTAGCGGGACCAACGAGCAGTACTTC. Its protein is CASSLARTSGTNEQYF.

A few counts support this clone. The chain has TRBV6-5 and TRBJ1-1, with no clear D. Between the trimmed V and J ends, which lost 5 bases and 5 bases, there was a span of 15 bases. This CDR3 spans 14 amino acids. Germline V gene data show CDR1 as MNHEY and CDR2 as SVGAGI. The CDR3, as DNA: TGTGCCAGCAGTCCCCTCCGGGGAGATACTGAAGCTTTCTTT. Translated: CASSPLRGDTEAFF.